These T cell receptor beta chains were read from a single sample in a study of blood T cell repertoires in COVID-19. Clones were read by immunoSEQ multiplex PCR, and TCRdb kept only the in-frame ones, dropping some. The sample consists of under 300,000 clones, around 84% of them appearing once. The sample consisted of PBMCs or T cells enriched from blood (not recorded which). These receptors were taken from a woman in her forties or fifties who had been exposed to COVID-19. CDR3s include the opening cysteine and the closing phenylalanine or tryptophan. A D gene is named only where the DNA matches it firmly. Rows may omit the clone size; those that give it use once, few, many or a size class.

CASRADRGREAFF	TGTGCCAGCAGGGCGGACAGGGGTCGTGAAGCTTTCTTT	.	TRBV27	TRBJ1-1	TRBD1
CASSLSRGETQYF	TGTGCCAGCAGCTTGTCCAGAGGGGAGACCCAGTACTTC	.	TRBV7-7	TRBJ2-5	.
CASSFGRGENTEAFF	TGTGCCAGCAGTTTCGGCAGGGGGGAGAACACTGAAGCTTTCTTT	.	TRBV28	TRBJ1-1	TRBD1
CASSMLGGGYTF	TGTGCCAGCAGTATGCTGGGGGGAGGCTACACCTTC	.	TRBV12-3/TRBV12-4	TRBJ1-2	.
CASRIDRANTGELFF	TGTGCCAGTAGGATTGACAGGGCAAACACCGGGGAGCTGTTTTTT	.	TRBV19	TRBJ2-2	TRBD1
CASSSRRGYGYTF	TGTGCCAGCAGTTCTCGGAGGGGCTATGGCTACACCTTC	.	TRBV6-2/TRBV6-3	TRBJ1-2	.
CASRRDPGQGSPEAFF	TGTGCCAGTAGACGCGATCCAGGACAGGGTAGTCCTGAAGCTTTCTTT	.	TRBV19	TRBJ1-1	TRBD1
CASGLSGNTEAFF	TGTGCTAGTGGACTCTCAGGGAACACTGAAGCTTTCTTT	.	TRBV12-5	TRBJ1-1	.
CASSLQTNNEQFF	TGCGCCAGCAGCTTGCAGACAAACAATGAGCAGTTCTTC	.	TRBV5-1	TRBJ2-1	.
CASSYAPQGAGYGYTF	TGTGCCAGCAGTTACGCCCCACAGGGGGCGGGCTATGGCTACACCTTC	.	TRBV6-6	TRBJ1-2	TRBD1
CASSESRGLETQYF	TGCGCCAGCAGTGAGTCGAGGGGGTTGGAGACCCAGTACTTC	.	TRBV10-1	TRBJ2-5	.
CASSLRGAVLSEQFF	TGTGCCAGCAGTCTGCGGGGGGCTGTGCTTAGTGAGCAGTTCTTC	.	TRBV11-1	TRBJ2-1	TRBD2
CASSSGVNTEAFF	TGTGCCAGCAGTTCAGGGGTGAACACTGAAGCTTTCTTT	.	TRBV27	TRBJ1-1	.
CASSIAVYNEQFF	TGTGCCAGTAGTATAGCAGTGTATAATGAGCAGTTCTTC	.	TRBV19	TRBJ2-1	.
CASSQGGGNTIYF	TGTGCCAGCAGCCAGGGTGGTGGAAACACCATATATTTT	once	TRBV25-1	TRBJ1-3	.
CASGDRGPGNTIYF	TGTGCCTCCGGAGACAGGGGACCTGGAAACACCATATATTTT	.	TRBV10-3	TRBJ1-3	TRBD1
CASGIGGEAFF	TGTGCTAGTGGTATAGGGGGCGAAGCTTTCTTT	.	TRBV12-5	TRBJ1-1	TRBD1